What follows are 9 T cell receptor beta chains derived from one specimen sequenced in a study of blood T cells in healthy people across ages. Alongside a J-beta primer mix, a sample-barcoded 5' primer served in a second PCR lasting roughly 7 to 11 cycles. Via MiXCR, TCRdb re-called the 5' RACE reads, giving one row per CDR3 protein. Found here are some 880,000 distinct CDR3 sequences, about 36% of them singletons; the top ten hold over 10%. Sequencing was carried out using blood. All receptors come from a man younger than 35 in good health.

V usage is TRBV5-1 and J usage is TRBJ1-2; TRBD1 is a possible D gene (5 bases). Between the trimmed V and J ends, which lost 4 bases and 3 bases, there was a span of 13 bases. CDR1 is SGHRS, CDR2 YFSETQ, per germline. This CDR3 is built from 14 residues. CDR3 bases: TGCGCCAGCAGCGGCGGGACGGACCACTATGGCTACACCTTC. It specifies CASSGGTDHYGYTF.

J is TRBJ1-1 and V is TRBV7-9; the D is unclear. This CDR3 is built from 13 residues. Per the germline V gene, CDR1 is SEHNR and CDR2 is FQNEAQ (reference sequence). V gave up 5 bases and J gave up 7 bases, with 14 bases separating them. The CDR3 protein is CASSLVPKIEAFF. CDR3 coding DNA: TGTGCCAGCAGCCTCGTCCCTAAGATTGAAGCTTTCTTT.

A note on this clonotype: Relative to the germline gene, one junction end is altered; a read error may explain this. This chain uses TRBV7-2 with TRBJ2-1, with D possibly being TRBD2 (5 bases). CDR3 size: 15 residues. In germline, CDR1 is SGHTA, CDR2 FQGNSA. The CDR3 region has the DNA TGTGCCACCAGCGAAGAGCGGACTCCTTACAATGAGCAGTTCTTC. Its protein is CATSEERTPYNEQFF.

Only one count was recorded for this clonotype. One base away lies a much larger clone, so this may be a sequencing read error. The chain joins TRBV5-1 to TRBJ2-1; tentative D call: TRBD1 (5 bases). Germline-derived CDR1 and CDR2 are SGHRS and YFSETQ. Between the trimmed V and J ends, which lost 0 bases and 10 bases, there was a span of 17 bases. The CDR3 contains 15 residues. Written as DNA, the CDR3 is TGCGCCAGCAGCTTGGACCCACAAGGGGTCGGGGAGCAGTTCTTC. It encodes CASSLDPQGVGEQFF.

The rearrangement links TRBV25-1 to TRBJ2-1, with TRBD1 matching 7 bases. This CDR3 is 16 amino acids long. The trim removed 2 bases at V and 4 bases at J, leaving 8 bases unmatched. Germline lookup yields CDR1 MGHDK and CDR2 SYGVNS. As DNA, the CDR3 is TGTGCCAGCAGTGAAGTTGTTCAGGGGGAATACAATGAGCAGTTCTTC. Its protein is CASSEVVQGEYNEQFF.

Note on this clonotype: A much larger clonotype is one base distant, so this may be a read error. The chain uses TRBV12-3 or TRBV12-4 and TRBJ1-2; possibly TRBD1 for D (6 bases). V was clipped by 5 bases and J by 8 bases, with 15 bases between them. The CDR3 length is 13 residues. CDR3: CASSRTGARGYTF. The CDR3 coding sequence is TGTGCCAGCAGTCGAACGGGGGCGCGGGGCTACACCTTC.

This clonotype has just a few counts. The V and J genes are TRBV7-6 and TRBJ2-5; a possible D gene is TRBD2 (5 bases). V was pared by 0 bases and J by 0 bases, with 14 bases between. The CDR3 runs to 17 residues. The V gene's germline CDR1 is SGHVS and CDR2 FNYEAQ. CDR3 amino acids: CASSLALRGEDQETQYF. The CDR3, as DNA: TGTGCCAGCAGCTTAGCGCTCCGGGGAGAGGACCAAGAGACCCAGTACTTC.

The V call is TRBV10-3, the J call TRBJ1-1; 7 bases match TRBD1. The CDR3 has 16 residues. Germline V CDR1 and CDR2: ENHRY, SYGVKD. V trimming: 6 bases; J trimming: 3 bases; junction bases outside the gene matches: 13. The CDR3 nucleotides read TGTGCCATCAGAGAAGGAGTGGACAGGAAGTACACTGAAGCTTTCTTT. Translating gives CAIREGVDRKYTEAFF.

The chain is built from TRBV12-3 or TRBV12-4 and TRBJ1-5; TRBD1 is a possible D gene (5 bases). Trimming took off 5 bases at V and 7 bases at J, with 15 bases between the two ends. CDR3 length: 14 amino acids. CDR3 nucleotides: TGTGCCAGCAGTCGGGACGGGGGTGGGCAGCCCCAGCATTTT. Protein product: CASSRDGGGQPQHF.